A selection of T cell receptor beta chains follows, all from one sample in a study of a mutant IDH1 vaccine in newly diagnosed glioma. The data were produced by immunoSEQ multiplex PCR, yet TCRdb's version contains in-frame clones alone and is incomplete. The data hold around 24,000 clones, with 79% observed a single time. Their recognized antigens are unknown. Sequencing was performed on PBMCs, taken from a glioma patient whose treatment included an IDH1 peptide vaccine. Receptors were obtained from a man between 35 and 55 years old with glioma. Both conserved end residues are part of each CDR3. The D gene is left open where the match is weak. For some rows the clone size is stated as once, few or many, or as a class when expanded; others skip it.

v_gene	abundance	len	d_gene	j_gene	CDR3nt	CDR3aa
TRBV27	-	15	TRBD1	TRBJ1-1	TGTGCCAGCAGCGATTTACAGGGGTTGAACACTGAAGCTTTCTTT	CASSDLQGLNTEAFF
TRBV5-3	-	17	TRBD2	TRBJ2-1	TGTGCCAGAAGCTTGGTGGGACTAGCCATACGCTACAATGAGCAGTTCTTC	CARSLVGLAIRYNEQFF
TRBV29-1	-	12	TRBD1	TRBJ2-5	TGCAGCGTGGGACAGTTGTCGGAGACCCAGTACTTC	CSVGQLSETQYF
TRBV6-6	-	15	-	TRBJ2-7	TGTGCCAGCAGTGATGATCGGGGGACAGCCTACGAGCAGTACTTC	CASSDDRGTAYEQYF
TRBV2	-	15	TRBD1	TRBJ1-6	TGTGCCAGCAGTTTGGACAGGGGAAATAATTCACCCCTCCACTTT	CASSLDRGNNSPLHF
TRBV19	-	15	-	TRBJ1-1	TGTGCCAGTAGGGAGACAGGTCGGCTACCCACTGAAGCTTTCTTT	CASRETGRLPTEAFF
TRBV10-1	few	11	-	TRBJ2-1	TGCGCCAGCGCTTTCTACAATGAGCAGTTCTTC	CASAFYNEQFF
TRBV25-1	few	15	TRBD1	TRBJ1-4	TGTGCCAGCAGCCTACAGGACAGGGCTAATGAAAAACTGTTTTTT	CASSLQDRANEKLFF
TRBV6-5	-	15	-	TRBJ1-3	TGTGCCAGCAGTGCCGCCGGTACGACTGGAAACACCATATATTTT	CASSAAGTTGNTIYF
TRBV7-6	-	15	TRBD2	TRBJ2-5	TGTGCCAGCAGCTTAGGAAGCGGGAGTGGGGAGACCCAGTACTTC	CASSLGSGSGETQYF
TRBV28	-	14	-	TRBJ1-3	TGTGCCAGCAGTTTGGTGAGCTCTGGAAACACCATATATTTT	CASSLVSSGNTIYF
TRBV5-1	few	13	-	TRBJ1-5	TGCGCCAGCAGCTTGGCAGGGAATCAGCCCCAGCATTTT	CASSLAGNQPQHF
TRBV7-2	-	18	TRBD1	TRBJ1-4	TGTGCCAGCAGCTTAACCGCCGGAACAGGGGGCCCAGAAAAAAAACTGTTTTTT	CASSLTAGTGGPEKKLFF
TRBV12-5	-	15	-	TRBJ2-5	TGTGCTAGTGGTTTGGTACCCGCAGGCCAAGAGACCCAGTACTTC	CASGLVPAGQETQYF
TRBV27	once	14	TRBD2	TRBJ2-5	TGTGCCACGGGTACTAGCGGGCGTAGGGAGACCCAGTACTTC	CATGTSGRRETQYF
TRBV28	-	15	-	TRBJ2-5	TGTGCCAGCAGTTTAACCGGGGGTGGGCAAGAGACCCAGTACTTC	CASSLTGGGQETQYF
TRBV7-9	-	14	-	TRBJ1-5	TGTGCCAGCAGCTTAGAAGGGAACAATCAGCCCCAGCATTTT	CASSLEGNNQPQHF
TRBV2	once	12	TRBD1	TRBJ1-2	TGTGCCAGCCAGACAGGGGGCTATGGCTACACCTTC	CASQTGGYGYTF
TRBV4-1	-	16	TRBD2	TRBJ2-1	TGCGCCAGCAGCCACTTGGGGACTAGCCTTCTAGATGAGCAGTTCTTC	CASSHLGTSLLDEQFF
TRBV11-2	-	15	TRBD2	TRBJ2-2	TGTGCCAGCAGCTTAGTCAGGAGCGGGGGCGGGGAGCTGTTTTTT	CASSLVRSGGGELFF
TRBV14	-	15	-	TRBJ1-1	TGTGCCAGCAGCCAAGATAGTCAGGGAAGGGCTGAAGCTTTCTTT	CASSQDSQGRAEAFF
TRBV19	-	15	-	TRBJ2-5	TGTGCCAGTAGTATCCAACGGGGTCAGCAAGAGACCCAGTACTTC	CASSIQRGQQETQYF
TRBV4-3	-	14	-	TRBJ1-1	TGCGCCAGCAGCCAAGTCCTAGGGAACACTGAAGCTTTCTTT	CASSQVLGNTEAFF
TRBV29-1	once	16	TRBD1	TRBJ1-5	TGCAGCGTTGAATGGGGGGTGGGACAGCATAATCAGCCCCAGCATTTT	CSVEWGVGQHNQPQHF
TRBV28	-	18	-	TRBJ2-7	TGTGCCAGCAGTTCGGGTGGATGGACCTCTCTGGGGTCCTACGAGCAGTACTTC	CASSSGGWTSLGSYEQYF
TRBV4-2	-	15	-	TRBJ2-1	TGTGCCAGCAGCCCGACCAGTAATTCCTACAATGAGCAGTTCTTC	CASSPTSNSYNEQFF
TRBV5-1	once	15	-	TRBJ2-1	TGCGCCAGCAGCTTGAAACTTAAAGGGGTCGGGGAGCAGTTCTTC	CASSLKLKGVGEQFF
TRBV19	-	15	-	TRBJ1-3	TGTGCCAGTAGTATAATCCCCGGGGAAGGAAACACCATATATTTT	CASSIIPGEGNTIYF
TRBV2	-	16	TRBD2	TRBJ2-1	TGTGCCAGCAGCGATACCGGGACTAGCGGGAGAAATGAGCAGTTCTTC	CASSDTGTSGRNEQFF
TRBV12-5	-	14	-	TRBJ1-1	TGTGCTAGTGGAGAACAGGGTTCCATGGCTGAAGCTTTCTTT	CASGEQGSMAEAFF
TRBV19	-	14	-	TRBJ2-5	TGTGCCAGTAGTCCTTACGAAGAGGGGGAGACCCAGTACTTC	CASSPYEEGETQYF
TRBV11-2	-	18	TRBD1	TRBJ1-1	TGTGCCAGCAGCTTAGGGGTTGGCCGGACAGGGAGGAACACTGAAGCTTTCTTT	CASSLGVGRTGRNTEAFF
TRBV7-8	-	15	-	TRBJ1-1	TGTGCCAGCAGCTTAGGAGAGGGGTTGTATACTGAAGCTTTCTTT	CASSLGEGLYTEAFF
TRBV19	few	13	-	TRBJ1-1	TGTGCCAGTAAGAAACCAGAGAGTCCGGAAGCTTTCTTT	CASKKPESPEAFF
TRBV4-3	-	20	TRBD2	TRBJ2-3	TGCGCCAGCAGCCAAGATCCAGGCACTAGCGGGGACGGGGTCACAGATACGCAGTATTTT	CASSQDPGTSGDGVTDTQYF
TRBV7-2	-	14	TRBD2	TRBJ2-3	TGTGCCAGCAGCCCTAGCGGGGTCACAGATACGCAGTATTTT	CASSPSGVTDTQYF
TRBV5-4	-	17	TRBD1	TRBJ1-1	TGTGCCAGCAGCTTGGGAGGGCAGGGGGCGCAGGGCACTGAAGCTTTCTTT	CASSLGGQGAQGTEAFF
TRBV4-1	-	15	-	TRBJ1-5	TGCGCCAGCAGCCGGGGTGACAGAAGCAATCAGCCCCAGCATTTT	CASSRGDRSNQPQHF
TRBV7-6	-	17	-	TRBJ1-3	TGTGCCAGCAGCTTAGGATCTGTTTCCCCTGGTGGAAACACCATATATTTT	CASSLGSVSPGGNTIYF
TRBV14	few	13	-	TRBJ1-4	TGTGCCAGCAGCCGGCAGGGTCTTGAAAAACTGTTTTTT	CASSRQGLEKLFF
TRBV19	-	15	-	TRBJ1-5	TGTGCCAGTAGAGGGTCGAGGGGCGGCAATCAGCCCCAGCATTTT	CASRGSRGGNQPQHF
TRBV19	-	17	TRBD2	TRBJ2-3	TGTGCCAGTAGTCAAAGGACTAGCGCCGTCAGCACAGATACGCAGTATTTT	CASSQRTSAVSTDTQYF
TRBV5-6	-	17	TRBD1	TRBJ1-2	TGTGCCAGCAGCTTATTTGGCCCAAACAGGGGGCTTGGTGGCTACACCTTC	CASSLFGPNRGLGGYTF
TRBV25-1	-	17	-	TRBJ1-4	TGTGCCAGCAGCGATTCCCAGGGCGATTTTTTAAATGAAAAACTGTTTTTT	CASSDSQGDFLNEKLFF
TRBV9	few	15	-	TRBJ1-2	TGTGCCAGCAGCGTGAGTTCTGGAGGTGCCTATGGCTACACCTTC	CASSVSSGGAYGYTF
TRBV4-1	once	18	-	TRBJ2-7	TGCGCCAGCAGCGGAGGCGTTCTTCGAAGGGACCCAACCTACGAGCAGTACTTC	CASSGGVLRRDPTYEQYF
TRBV6-6	-	14	-	TRBJ2-7	TGTGCCAGCAGACCGACAGGCACTTTCGAGGAGCAGTACTTC	CASRPTGTFEEQYF